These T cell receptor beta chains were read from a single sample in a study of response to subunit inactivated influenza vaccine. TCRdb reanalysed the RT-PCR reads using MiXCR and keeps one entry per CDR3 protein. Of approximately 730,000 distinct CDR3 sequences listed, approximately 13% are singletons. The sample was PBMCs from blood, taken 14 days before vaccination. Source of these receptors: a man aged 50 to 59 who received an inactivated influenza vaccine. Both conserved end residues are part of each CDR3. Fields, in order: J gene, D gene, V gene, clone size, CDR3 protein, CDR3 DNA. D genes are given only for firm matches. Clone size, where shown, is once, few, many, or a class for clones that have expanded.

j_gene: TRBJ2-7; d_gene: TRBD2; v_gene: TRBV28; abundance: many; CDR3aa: CATWTSGTYEQYF; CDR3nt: TGTGCCACCTGGACTAGCGGGACCTACGAGCAGTACTTC
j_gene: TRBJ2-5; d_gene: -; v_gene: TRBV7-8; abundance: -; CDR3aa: CASSPRRNAGLETQYF; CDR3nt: TGTGCCAGCAGCCCCCGCCGGAACGCGGGGCTGGAGACCCAGTACTTC
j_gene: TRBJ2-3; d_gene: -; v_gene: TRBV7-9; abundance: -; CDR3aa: CASSPGGGTDTQDF; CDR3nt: TGTGCCAGCAGCCCCGGAGGTGGAACAGATACGCAGGATTTT
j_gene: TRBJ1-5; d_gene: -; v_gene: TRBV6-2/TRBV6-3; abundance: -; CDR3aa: CASSQDSRNQPQHF; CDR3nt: TGTGCCAGCAGCCAGGACAGTCGCAATCAGCCCCAGCATTTT
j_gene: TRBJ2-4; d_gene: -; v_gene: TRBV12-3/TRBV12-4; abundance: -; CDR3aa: CASSLVAVRDIQYF; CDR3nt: TGTGCCAGCAGTTTAGTAGCAGTGCGTGACATTCAGTACTTC
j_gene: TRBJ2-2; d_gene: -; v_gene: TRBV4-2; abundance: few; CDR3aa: CASSQDTANTGELFF; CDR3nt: TGTGCCAGCAGCCAAGATACAGCGAACACCGGGGAGCTGTTTTTT
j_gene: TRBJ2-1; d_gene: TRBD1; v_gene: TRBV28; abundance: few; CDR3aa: CGTGTAPYNEQFF; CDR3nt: TGTGGGACCGGGACAGCACCTTACAATGAGCAGTTCTTC
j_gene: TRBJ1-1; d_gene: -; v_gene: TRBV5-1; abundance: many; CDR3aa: CASRKSGSGGPEAFF; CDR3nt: TGCGCCAGCAGGAAATCGGGCTCGGGGGGCCCTGAAGCTTTCTTT
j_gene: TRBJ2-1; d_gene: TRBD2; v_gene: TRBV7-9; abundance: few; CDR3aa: CASRSVKGPGLVNEQFF; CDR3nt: TGTGCCAGCAGGTCCGTCAAGGGACCGGGACTAGTGAATGAGCAGTTCTTC
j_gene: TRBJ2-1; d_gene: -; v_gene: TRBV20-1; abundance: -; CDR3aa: CSARGLFPDSYNEQFF; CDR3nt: TGCAGTGCTAGGGGACTCTTTCCCGACTCCTACAATGAGCAGTTCTTC
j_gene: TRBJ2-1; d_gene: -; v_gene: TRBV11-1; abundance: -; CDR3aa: CASSFEHNEQFF; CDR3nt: TGTGCCAGCAGCTTCGAACACAATGAGCAGTTCTTC
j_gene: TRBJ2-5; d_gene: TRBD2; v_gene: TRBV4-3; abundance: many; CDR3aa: CASSQGLAGGYQETQYF; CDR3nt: TGCGCCAGCAGCCAAGGACTAGCGGGGGGGTACCAAGAGACCCAGTACTTC
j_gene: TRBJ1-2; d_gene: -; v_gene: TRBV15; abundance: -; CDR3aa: CATSRDRSESYGYTF; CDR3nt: TGTGCCACCAGCAGAGATAGATCGGAGTCCTATGGCTACACCTTC
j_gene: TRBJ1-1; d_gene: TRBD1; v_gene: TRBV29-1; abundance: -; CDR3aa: CSVETGGYGTEAFF; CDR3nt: TGCAGCGTTGAAACAGGGGGGTATGGCACTGAAGCTTTCTTT
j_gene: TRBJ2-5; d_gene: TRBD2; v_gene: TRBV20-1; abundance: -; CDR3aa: CSARNLRGGETQYF; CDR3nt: TGCAGTGCTAGAAATCTCCGGGGGGGAGAGACCCAGTACTTC
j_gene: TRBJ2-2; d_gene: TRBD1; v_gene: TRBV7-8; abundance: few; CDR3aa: CASSFSGTGDTGELFF; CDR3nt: TGTGCCAGCAGCTTCTCCGGGACAGGGGACACCGGGGAGCTGTTTTTT
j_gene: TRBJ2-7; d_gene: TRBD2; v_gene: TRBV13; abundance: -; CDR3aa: CASSRIHSGSPYEQYF; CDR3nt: TGTGCCAGCAGCCGAATACATAGCGGGAGTCCCTACGAGCAGTACTTC
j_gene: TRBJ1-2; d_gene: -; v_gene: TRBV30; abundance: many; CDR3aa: CAWSVQGYGYTF; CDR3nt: TGTGCCTGGAGTGTCCAGGGCTATGGCTACACCTTC
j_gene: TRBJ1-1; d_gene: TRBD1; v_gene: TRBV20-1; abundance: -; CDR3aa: CSALITGDTEAFF; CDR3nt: TGCAGTGCTCTAATTACAGGGGACACTGAAGCTTTCTTT